This TCR beta chain derives from a study of post-analysis software for immune sequencing data. General observations from the study: In patients, about five TRBV segments were more frequent than in controls, with TRBV5-6, TRBV5-1 and TRBV20-1 among them.

CDR3 length equals 15 residues. In germline, CDR1 is DFQATT, CDR2 SNEGSKA (reference sequence). V dropped 5 bases and J dropped 8; count of bases not matched to a gene: 11. Presence of unique molecular identifiers characterized the TCR beta cDNA libraries. The yield from roughly 1 to 10 million T cells was 500,000 or so cDNA molecules in total. TCRdb analysed the PCR reads with MiXCR anew, one entry per CDR3 protein. The data show a few hundred thousand distinct CDR3 sequences, with roughly 36% seen just once and 13% held by the top ten. This clonotype has a handful of counts. What it recognizes is unknown.

The sequenced sample was blood. This chain uses TRBV20-1 with TRBJ2-1; 11 bases map to TRBD2. This TCR was recovered from a girl aged 10 to 17 with multiple sclerosis. CDR3 sequence (DNA): TGCAGTGCTCCTCTAGCGGGGGGACTACCCTATGAGCAGTTCTTC. This codes for CSAPLAGGLPYEQFF.